This T cell receptor (beta chain) originates from a study of T cells in localized non-small cell lung cancer. Profiling relied on immunoSEQ multiplex PCR, and the TCRdb table lists in-frame clones only, not all of them. The table has almost 20,000 clones, roughly 90% seen once. Study-wide points: Of the tissues analyzed, uninvolved adjacent lung showed maximal T cell clonality, greater than tumor. In adjacent lung, a median roughly 53 of the top 100 tumor clones were found. Longer overall survival was associated with a higher density of T cells in the blood.

Details on this clone: As yet, its antigen is unknown.

The V segment lost 3 bases and the J segment 3 bases; nucleotides outside the gene matches: 7. The CDR3 loop spans 16 amino acids. Germline V CDR1 and CDR2: SGHTS, YDEGEE. The genes are TRBV5-8 and TRBJ1-5, with 9 bases fitting TRBD1. This receptor was identified in a man aged 35-69 years with stage I lung adenocarcinoma. The source was peripheral blood, collected before any cancer treatment. The CDR3 sequence: CASSSGTGRANQPQHF. The CDR3 DNA follows: TGTGCCAGCAGCTCCGGGACAGGGAGAGCCAATCAGCCCCAGCATTTT.